This TCR beta chain was profiled in a study of cytomegalovirus exposure and HLA in healthy donors. Study results and limitations: In a later analysis, an Asian-associated ancestry cluster reportedly showed fewer N-insertions than the roughly 650-donor mean. The study put 150 or so TCR beta chains on its list as cytomegalovirus-associated. A link between a missense DCLRE1C variant and TCR beta V- and J-gene trimming emerged from a later analysis.

This clone has just one count. Its antigen is currently unknown. The ends were cut back, 5 bases at V and 1 base at J, with 14 bases in the middle. CDR1 and CDR2 from the germline V gene are LNHNV and YYDKDF (reference sequence). The CDR3 consists of 16 residues. The PCR used 60 Vbeta and 13 Jbeta primers. Here immunoSEQ multiplex PCR was the method, and the copy in TCRdb shows in-frame clones only, minus some. The sample shows roughly 98,000 clones, 75% to 85% of them seen only once. Sequenced input: PBMCs. The source is a man younger than 35 in good health and CMV-seropositive. This sequence joins TRBV15 and TRBJ2-2; tentative D call: TRBD1 (6 bases). CDR3 amino acids: CATSREGHLNTGELFF. The DNA for the CDR3 is TGTGCCACCAGCCGTGAGGGACATCTGAACACCGGGGAGCTGTTTTTT.